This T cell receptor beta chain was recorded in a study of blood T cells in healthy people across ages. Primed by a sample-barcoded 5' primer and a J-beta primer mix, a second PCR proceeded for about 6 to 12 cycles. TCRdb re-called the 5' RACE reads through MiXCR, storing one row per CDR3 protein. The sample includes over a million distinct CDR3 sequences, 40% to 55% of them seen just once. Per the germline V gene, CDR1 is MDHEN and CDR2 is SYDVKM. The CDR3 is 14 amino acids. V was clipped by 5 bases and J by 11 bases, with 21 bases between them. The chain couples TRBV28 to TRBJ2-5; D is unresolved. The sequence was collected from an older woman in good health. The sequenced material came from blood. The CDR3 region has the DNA TGTGCCAGCAGTCCCTTCCCGATGGCGGTTGGGCAGTACTTC. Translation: CASSPFPMAVGQYF.